This TCR beta chain came from a study of cytomegalovirus exposure and HLA in healthy donors. Findings and caveats of the study: Excluded: some indistinguishable V segments such as TRBV6-2 and TRBV6-3.

This clone came up once. Its antigen is not known. PCR amplification relied on 60 Vbeta primers (plus 13 Jbeta primers). TCRdb's copy holds only in-frame clones and misses some; the assay was immunoSEQ multiplex PCR. The table has around 150,000 clones, roughly three quarters seen once; the top ten hold about 3.5%. The V and J ends lost 3 bases and 0 bases respectively, with 10 bases between them. The CDR3 has 15 amino acids. Germline V gene lookup returns CDR1 SGHTA and CDR2 FQGNSA. The rearrangement links TRBV7-2 to TRBJ2-3; D is possibly TRBD1 (6 bases). This TCR was recovered from a human donor in good health. The sequencing sample was made of PBMCs. CDR3 nucleotides: TGTGCCAGCAGCTTGGGGGCTCGGAGCACAGATACGCAGTATTTT. Its protein product is CASSLGARSTDTQYF.